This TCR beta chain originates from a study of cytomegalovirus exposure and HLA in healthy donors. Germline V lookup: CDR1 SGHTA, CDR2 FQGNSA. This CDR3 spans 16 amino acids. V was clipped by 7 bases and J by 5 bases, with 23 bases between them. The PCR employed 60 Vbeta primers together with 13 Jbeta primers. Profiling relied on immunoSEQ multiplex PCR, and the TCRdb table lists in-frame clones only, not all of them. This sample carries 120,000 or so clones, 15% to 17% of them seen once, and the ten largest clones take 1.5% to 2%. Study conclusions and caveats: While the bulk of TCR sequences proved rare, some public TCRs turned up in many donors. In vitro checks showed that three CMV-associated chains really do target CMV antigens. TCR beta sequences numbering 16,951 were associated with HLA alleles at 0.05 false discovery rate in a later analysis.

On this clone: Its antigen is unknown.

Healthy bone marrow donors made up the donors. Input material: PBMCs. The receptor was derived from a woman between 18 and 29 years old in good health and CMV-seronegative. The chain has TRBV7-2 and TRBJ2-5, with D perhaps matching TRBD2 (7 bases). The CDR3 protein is CASNTGGQHKWETQYF. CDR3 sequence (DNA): TGTGCCAGCAACACCGGGGGGCAGCACAAGTGGGAGACCCAGTACTTC.